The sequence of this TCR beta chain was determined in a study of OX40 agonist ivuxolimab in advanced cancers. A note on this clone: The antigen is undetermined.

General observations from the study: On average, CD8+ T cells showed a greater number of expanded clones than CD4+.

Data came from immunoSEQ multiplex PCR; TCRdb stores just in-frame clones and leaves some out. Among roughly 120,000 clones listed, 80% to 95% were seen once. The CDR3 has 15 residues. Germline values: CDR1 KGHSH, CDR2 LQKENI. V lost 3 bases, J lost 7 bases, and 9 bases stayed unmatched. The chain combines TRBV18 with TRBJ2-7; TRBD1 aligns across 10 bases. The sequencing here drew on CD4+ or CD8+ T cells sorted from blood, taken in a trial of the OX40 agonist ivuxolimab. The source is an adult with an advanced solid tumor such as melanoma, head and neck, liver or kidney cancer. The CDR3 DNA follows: TGTGCCAGCTCACCTCCGCGGGACAGGGGAGAAGAGCAGTACTTC. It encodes CASSPPRDRGEEQYF.